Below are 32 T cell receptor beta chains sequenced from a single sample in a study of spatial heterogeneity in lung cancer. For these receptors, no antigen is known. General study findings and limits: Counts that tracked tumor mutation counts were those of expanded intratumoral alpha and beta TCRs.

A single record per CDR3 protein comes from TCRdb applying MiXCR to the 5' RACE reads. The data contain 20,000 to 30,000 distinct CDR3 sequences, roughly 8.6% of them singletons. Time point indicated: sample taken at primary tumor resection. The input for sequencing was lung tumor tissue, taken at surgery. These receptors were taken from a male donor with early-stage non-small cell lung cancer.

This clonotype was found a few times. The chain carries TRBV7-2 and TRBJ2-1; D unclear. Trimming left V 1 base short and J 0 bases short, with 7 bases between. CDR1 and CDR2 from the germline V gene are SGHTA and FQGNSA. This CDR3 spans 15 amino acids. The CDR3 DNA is TGTGCCAGCAGCTTAGTCTCGGCCTCCTACAATGAGCAGTTCTTC. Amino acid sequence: CASSLVSASYNEQFF.

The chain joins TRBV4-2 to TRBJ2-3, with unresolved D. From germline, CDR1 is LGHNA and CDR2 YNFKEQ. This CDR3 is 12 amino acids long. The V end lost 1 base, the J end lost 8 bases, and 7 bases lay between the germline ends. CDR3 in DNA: TGTGCCAGCAGCCAAGGGTCGGGTACGCAGTATTTT. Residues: CASSQGSGTQYF.

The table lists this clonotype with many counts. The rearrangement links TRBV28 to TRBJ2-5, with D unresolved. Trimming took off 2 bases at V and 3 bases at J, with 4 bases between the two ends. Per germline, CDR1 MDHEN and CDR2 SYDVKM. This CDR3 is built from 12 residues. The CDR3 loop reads CASSLQKETQYF. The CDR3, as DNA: TGTGCCAGCAGTTTACAGAAAGAGACCCAGTACTTC.

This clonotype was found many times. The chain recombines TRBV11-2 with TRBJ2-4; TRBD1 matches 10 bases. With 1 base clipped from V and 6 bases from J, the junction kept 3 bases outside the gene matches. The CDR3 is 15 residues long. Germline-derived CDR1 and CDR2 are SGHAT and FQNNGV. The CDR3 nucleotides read TGTGCCAGCAGCTTAGCCGGGACAGGGGCAAACATTCAGTACTTC. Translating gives CASSLAGTGANIQYF.

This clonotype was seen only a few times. CDR3: CSAGTVDQPQHF. CDR3 in DNA: TGCAGCGCCGGGACGGTTGATCAGCCCCAGCATTTT. V is TRBV29-1 and J is TRBJ1-5, with TRBD1 as a possible D gene (5 bases). Deletions cut 7 bases from V and 5 bases from J, with 12 bases between. This CDR3 spans 12 amino acids. The V gene's germline CDR1 is SQVTM and CDR2 ANQGSEA.

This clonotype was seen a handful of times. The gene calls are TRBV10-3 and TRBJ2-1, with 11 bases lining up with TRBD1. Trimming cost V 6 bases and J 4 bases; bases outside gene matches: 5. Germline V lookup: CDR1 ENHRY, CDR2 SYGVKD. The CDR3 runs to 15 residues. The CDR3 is CAISSGTGGYNEQFF. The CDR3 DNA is TGTGCCATCAGCTCCGGGACAGGGGGGTACAATGAGCAGTTCTTC.

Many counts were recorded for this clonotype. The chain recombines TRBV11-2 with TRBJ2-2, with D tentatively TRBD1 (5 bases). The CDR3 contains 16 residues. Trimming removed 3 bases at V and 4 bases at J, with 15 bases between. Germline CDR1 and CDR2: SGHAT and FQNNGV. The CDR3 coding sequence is TGTGCCAGCAGCTTGGGGCGACATGGGCTCACCGGGGAGCTGTTTTTT. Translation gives CASSLGRHGLTGELFF.

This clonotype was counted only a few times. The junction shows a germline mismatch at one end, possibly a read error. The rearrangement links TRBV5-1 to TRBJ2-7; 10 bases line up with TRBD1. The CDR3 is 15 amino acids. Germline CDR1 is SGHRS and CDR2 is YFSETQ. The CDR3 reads CASRRSTGGSHEQYF. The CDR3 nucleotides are TGCGCCAGCAGACGCTCGACAGGGGGCTCCCACGAGCAGTACTTC.

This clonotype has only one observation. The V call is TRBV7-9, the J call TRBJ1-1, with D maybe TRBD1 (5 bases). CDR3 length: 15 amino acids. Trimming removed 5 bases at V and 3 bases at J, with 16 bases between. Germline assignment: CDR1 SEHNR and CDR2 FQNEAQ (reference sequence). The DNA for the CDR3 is TGTGCCAGCAGCCCGTGGGTGGGGACCTACACTGAAGCTTTCTTT. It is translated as CASSPWVGTYTEAFF.

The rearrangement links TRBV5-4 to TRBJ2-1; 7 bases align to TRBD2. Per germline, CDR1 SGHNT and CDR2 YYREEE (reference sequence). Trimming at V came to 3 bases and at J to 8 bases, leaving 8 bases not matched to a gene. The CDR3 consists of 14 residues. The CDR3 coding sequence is TGTGCCAGCAGCTCTTGGGAGGGTCGGGATGAGCAGTTCTTC. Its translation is CASSSWEGRDEQFF. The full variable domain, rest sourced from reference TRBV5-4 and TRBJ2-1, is ETGVTQSPTHLIKTRGQQVTLRCSSQSGHNTVSWYQQALGQGPQFIFQYYREEENGRGNFPPRFSGLQFPNYSSELNVNALELDDSALYLCASSSWEGRDEQFFGPGTRLTVL.

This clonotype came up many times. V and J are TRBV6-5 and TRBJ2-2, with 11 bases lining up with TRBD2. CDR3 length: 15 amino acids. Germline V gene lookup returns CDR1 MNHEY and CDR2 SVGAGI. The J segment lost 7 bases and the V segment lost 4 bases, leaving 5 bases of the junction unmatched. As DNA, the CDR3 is TGTGCCAGCAGTTCACTAGCGGGAGTGGTCGGGGAGCTGTTTTTT. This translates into CASSSLAGVVGELFF.

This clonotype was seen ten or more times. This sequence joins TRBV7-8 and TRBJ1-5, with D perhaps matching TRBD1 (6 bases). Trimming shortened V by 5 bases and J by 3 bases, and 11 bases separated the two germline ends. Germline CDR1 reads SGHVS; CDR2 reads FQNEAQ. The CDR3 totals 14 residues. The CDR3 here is CASSHTGNNQPQHF. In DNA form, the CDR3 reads TGTGCCAGCAGCCATACAGGGAACAATCAGCCCCAGCATTTT.

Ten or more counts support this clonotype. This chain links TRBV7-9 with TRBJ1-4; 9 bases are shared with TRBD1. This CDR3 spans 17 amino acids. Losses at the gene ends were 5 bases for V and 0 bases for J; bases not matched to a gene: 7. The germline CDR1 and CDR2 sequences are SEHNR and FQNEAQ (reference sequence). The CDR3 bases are TGTGCCAGCAGCAACACAGGGGGCTGGGCAACTAATGAAAAACTGTTTTTT. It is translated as CASSNTGGWATNEKLFF.

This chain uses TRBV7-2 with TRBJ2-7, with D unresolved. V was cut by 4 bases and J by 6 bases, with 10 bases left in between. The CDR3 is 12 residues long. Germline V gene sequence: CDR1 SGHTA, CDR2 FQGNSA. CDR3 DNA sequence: TGTGCCAGCAGCTCCTCTATAGGCGAGCAGTACTTC. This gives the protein CASSSSIGEQYF.

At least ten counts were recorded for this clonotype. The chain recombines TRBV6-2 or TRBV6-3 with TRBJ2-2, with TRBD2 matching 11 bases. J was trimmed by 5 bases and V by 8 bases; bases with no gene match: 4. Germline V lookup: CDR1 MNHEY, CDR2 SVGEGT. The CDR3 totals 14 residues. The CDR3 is CASYLAGGTGELFF. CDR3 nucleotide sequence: TGTGCCAGCTACCTAGCGGGAGGAACCGGGGAGCTGTTTTTT.

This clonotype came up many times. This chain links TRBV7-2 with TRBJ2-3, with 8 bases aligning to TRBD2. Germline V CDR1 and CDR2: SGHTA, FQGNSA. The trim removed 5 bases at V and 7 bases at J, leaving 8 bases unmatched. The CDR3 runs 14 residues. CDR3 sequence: CASSPRTSLNTQYF. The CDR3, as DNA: TGTGCCAGCAGCCCCAGGACTAGCCTGAATACGCAGTATTTT.

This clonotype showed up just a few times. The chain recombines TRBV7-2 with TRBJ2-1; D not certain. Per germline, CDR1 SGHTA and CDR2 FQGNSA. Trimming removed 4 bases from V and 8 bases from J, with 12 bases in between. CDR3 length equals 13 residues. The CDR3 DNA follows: TGTGCCAGCAGCTCCCGCAGAACTGATGAGCAGTTCTTC. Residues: CASSSRRTDEQFF.

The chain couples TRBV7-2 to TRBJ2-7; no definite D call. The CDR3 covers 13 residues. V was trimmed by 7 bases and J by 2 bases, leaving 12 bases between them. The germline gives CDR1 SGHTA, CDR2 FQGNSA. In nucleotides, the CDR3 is TGTGCCAGCAATAGCCTTTCAACCTACGAGCAGTACTTC. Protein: CASNSLSTYEQYF.

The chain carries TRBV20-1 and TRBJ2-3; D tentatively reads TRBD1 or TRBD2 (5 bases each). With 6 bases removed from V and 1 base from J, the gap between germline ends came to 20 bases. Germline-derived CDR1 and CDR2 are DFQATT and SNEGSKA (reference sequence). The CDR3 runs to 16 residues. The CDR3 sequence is CSAATTGRIGTDTQYF. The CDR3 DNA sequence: TGCAGTGCCGCGACGACGGGGCGTATAGGCACAGATACGCAGTATTTT.

CDR3 sequence: CASSVGPTDTQYF. The CDR3, as DNA: TGTGCCAGCAGCGTAGGGCCCACAGATACGCAGTATTTT. The gene calls are TRBV9 and TRBJ2-3; D not certain. The CDR3 is 13 amino acids. Germline-derived CDR1 and CDR2 are SGDLS and YYNGEE. The V end lost 0 bases, the J end lost 2 bases, and 4 bases lay between the germline ends.

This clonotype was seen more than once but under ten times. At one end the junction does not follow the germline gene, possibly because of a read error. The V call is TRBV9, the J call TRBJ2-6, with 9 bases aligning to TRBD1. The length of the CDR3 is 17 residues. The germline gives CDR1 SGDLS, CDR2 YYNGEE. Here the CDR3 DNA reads TGTGCCAGCAGCGCCAGACAGGGGGTGGCTGGGACCAACGTCCTGACTTTC. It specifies CASSARQGVAGTNVLTF.

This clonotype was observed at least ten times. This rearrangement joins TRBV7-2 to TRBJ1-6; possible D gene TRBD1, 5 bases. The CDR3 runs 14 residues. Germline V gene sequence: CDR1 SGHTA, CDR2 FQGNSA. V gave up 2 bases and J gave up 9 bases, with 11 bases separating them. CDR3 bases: TGTGCCAGCAGCTTAACAGAGGGACTTTCACCCCTCCACTTT. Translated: CASSLTEGLSPLHF.

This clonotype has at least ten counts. CDR3 sequence reads: CASSGAALLSDTQYF. The CDR3 DNA is TGTGCCAGCAGCGGGGCAGCCCTTCTATCAGATACGCAGTATTTT. The chain couples TRBV28 to TRBJ2-3, with D perhaps being TRBD1 or TRBD2 (5 bases each). The CDR3 covers 15 residues. CDR1 MDHEN and CDR2 SYDVKM come from the germline V gene. The V gene lost 6 bases and the J gene lost 4 bases, with 17 bases spanning the gap. Drawing the rest from reference TRBV28 and TRBJ2-3, the complete variable domain is DVKVTQSSRYLVKRTGEKVFLECVQDMDHENMFWYRQDPGLGLRLIYFSYDVKMKEKGDIPEGYSVSREKKERFSLILESASTNQTSMYLCASSGAALLSDTQYFGPGTRLTVL.

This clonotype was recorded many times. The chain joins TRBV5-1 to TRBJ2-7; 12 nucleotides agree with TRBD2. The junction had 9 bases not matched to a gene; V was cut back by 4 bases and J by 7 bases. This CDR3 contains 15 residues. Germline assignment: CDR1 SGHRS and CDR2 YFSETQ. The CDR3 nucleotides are TGCGCCAGCAGCACGATGACTAGCGGGAGCGATGAGCAGTACTTC. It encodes CASSTMTSGSDEQYF.

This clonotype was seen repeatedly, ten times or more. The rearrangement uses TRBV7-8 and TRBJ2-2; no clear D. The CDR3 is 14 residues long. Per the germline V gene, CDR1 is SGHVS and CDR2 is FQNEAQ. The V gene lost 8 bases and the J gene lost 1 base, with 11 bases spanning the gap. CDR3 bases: TGTGCCAGCCACGAAAAAATGAACACCGGGGAGCTGTTTTTT. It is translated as CASHEKMNTGELFF. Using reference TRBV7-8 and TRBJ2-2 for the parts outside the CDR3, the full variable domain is GAGVSQSPRYKVAKRGQDVALRCDPISGHVSLFWYQQALGQGPEFLTYFQNEAQLDKSGLPSDRFFAERPEGSVSTLKIQRTQQEDSAVYLCASHEKMNTGELFFGEGSRLTVL.

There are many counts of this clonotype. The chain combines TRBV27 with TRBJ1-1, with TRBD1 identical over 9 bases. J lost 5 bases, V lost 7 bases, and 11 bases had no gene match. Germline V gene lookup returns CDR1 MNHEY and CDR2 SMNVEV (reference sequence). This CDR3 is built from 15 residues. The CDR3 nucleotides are TGTGCCAGCATCCCCTGGGGACAGGGAGAAACTGAAGCTTTCTTT. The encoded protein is CASIPWGQGETEAFF.

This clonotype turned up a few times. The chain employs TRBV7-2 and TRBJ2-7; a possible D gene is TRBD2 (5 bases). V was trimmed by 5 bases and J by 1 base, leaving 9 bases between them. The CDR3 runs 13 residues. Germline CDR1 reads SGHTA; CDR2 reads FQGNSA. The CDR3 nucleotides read TGTGCCAGCAGCCCGACTACGTCCTACGAGCAGTACTTC. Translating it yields CASSPTTSYEQYF.

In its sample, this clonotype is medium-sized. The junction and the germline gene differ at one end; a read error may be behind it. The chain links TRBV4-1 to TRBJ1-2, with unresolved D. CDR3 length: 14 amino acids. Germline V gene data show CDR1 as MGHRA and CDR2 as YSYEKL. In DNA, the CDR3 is TGCGCCAGCAGCGAAGACGGCCAGTTCTATGGCTACACCTTC. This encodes CASSEDGQFYGYTF.

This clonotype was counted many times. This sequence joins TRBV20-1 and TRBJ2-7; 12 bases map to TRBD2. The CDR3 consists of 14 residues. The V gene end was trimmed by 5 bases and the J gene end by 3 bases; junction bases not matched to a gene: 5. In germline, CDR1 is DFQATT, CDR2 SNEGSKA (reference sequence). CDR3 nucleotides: TGCAGTGCTCCGTCGACTAGCGGGAGCTACGAGCAGTACTTC. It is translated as CSAPSTSGSYEQYF.

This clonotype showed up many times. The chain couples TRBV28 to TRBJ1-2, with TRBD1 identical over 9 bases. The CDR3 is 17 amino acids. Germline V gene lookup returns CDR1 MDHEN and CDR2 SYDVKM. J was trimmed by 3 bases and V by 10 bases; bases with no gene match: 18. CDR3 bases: TGTGCCACCCAAGGGGAGGACAGGGGACTCAGGGACTATGGCTACACCTTC. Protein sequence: CATQGEDRGLRDYGYTF.

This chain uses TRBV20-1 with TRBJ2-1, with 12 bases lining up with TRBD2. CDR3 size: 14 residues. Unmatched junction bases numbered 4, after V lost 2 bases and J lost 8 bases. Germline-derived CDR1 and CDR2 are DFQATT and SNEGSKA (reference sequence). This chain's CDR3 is CSARTSGRNYEQFF. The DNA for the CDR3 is TGCAGTGCTAGAACTAGCGGGAGGAACTATGAGCAGTTCTTC.

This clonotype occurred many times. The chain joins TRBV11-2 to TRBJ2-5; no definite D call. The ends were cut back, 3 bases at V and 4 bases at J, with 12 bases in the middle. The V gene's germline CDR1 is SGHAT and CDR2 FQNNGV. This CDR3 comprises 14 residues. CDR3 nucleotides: TGTGCCAGCAGCTTGGTAGGGTTAGTAGAGACCCAGTACTTC. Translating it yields CASSLVGLVETQYF.